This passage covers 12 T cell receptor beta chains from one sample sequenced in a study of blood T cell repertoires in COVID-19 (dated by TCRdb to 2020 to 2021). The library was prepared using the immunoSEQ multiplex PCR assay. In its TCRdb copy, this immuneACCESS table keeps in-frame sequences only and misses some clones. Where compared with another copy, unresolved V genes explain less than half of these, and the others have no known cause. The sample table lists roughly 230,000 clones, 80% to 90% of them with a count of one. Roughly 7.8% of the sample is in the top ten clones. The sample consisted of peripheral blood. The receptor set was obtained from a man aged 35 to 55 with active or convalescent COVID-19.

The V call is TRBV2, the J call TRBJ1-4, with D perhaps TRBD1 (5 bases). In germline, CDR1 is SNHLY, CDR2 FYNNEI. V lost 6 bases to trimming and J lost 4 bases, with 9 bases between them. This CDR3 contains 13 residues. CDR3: CASSADINEKLFF. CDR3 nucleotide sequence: TGTGCCAGCAGCGCGGACATTAATGAAAAACTGTTTTTT.

The chain's CDR3 is CASSSGHGYTF. CDR3 DNA: TGTGCCAGCAGTTCGGGTCATGGCTACACCTTC. The chain links TRBV27 to TRBJ1-2; D is unclear. V was pared by 4 bases and J by 6 bases, with 6 bases between. The CDR3 is made up of 11 amino acids. Germline V gene data show CDR1 as MNHEY and CDR2 as SMNVEV (reference sequence).

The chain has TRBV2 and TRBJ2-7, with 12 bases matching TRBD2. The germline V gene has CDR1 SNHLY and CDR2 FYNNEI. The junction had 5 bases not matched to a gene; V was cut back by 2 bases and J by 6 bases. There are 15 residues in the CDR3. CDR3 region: CASSERTSGVSEQYF. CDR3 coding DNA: TGTGCCAGCAGTGAACGGACTAGCGGGGTCTCCGAGCAGTACTTC.

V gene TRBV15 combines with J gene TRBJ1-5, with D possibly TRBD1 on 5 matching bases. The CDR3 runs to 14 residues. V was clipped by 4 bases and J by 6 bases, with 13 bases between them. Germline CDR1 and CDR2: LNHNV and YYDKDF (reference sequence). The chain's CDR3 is CATSTKGLRQPQHF. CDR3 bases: TGTGCCACCAGCACCAAGGGGCTTCGTCAGCCCCAGCATTTT.

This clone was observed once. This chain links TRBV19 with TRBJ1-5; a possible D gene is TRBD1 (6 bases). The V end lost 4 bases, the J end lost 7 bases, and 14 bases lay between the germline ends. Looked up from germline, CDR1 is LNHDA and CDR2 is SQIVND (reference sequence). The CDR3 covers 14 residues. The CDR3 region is CASSNWGLGQPQHF. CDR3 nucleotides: TGTGCCAGTAGTAATTGGGGGCTGGGACAGCCCCAGCATTTT.

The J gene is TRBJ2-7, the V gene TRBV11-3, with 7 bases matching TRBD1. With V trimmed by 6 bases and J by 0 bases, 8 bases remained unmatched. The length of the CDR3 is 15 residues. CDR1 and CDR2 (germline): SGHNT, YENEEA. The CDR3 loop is CASRQRDSFSYEQYF. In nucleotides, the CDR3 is TGTGCCAGCAGACAACGGGACAGTTTCTCCTACGAGCAGTACTTC.

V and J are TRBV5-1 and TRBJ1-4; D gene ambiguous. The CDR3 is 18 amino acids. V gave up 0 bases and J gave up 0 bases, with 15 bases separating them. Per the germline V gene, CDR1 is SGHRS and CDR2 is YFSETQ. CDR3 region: CASSLAGFERSTNEKLFF. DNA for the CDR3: TGCGCCAGCAGCTTGGCCGGGTTCGAACGGTCAACTAATGAAAAACTGTTTTTT.

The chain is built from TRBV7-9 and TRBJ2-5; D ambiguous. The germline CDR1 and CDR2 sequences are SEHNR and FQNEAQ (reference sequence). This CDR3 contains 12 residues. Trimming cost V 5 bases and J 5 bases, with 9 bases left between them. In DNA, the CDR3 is TGTGCCAGCAGCAGGGATTCGGAGACCCAGTACTTC. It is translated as CASSRDSETQYF.

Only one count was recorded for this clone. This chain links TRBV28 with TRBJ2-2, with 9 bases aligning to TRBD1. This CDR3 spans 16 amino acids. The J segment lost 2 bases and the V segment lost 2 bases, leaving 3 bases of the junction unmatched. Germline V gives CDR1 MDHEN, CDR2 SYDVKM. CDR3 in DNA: TGTGCCAGCAGTTTAGATACAGGGGGCAACACCGGGGAGCTGTTTTTT. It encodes CASSLDTGGNTGELFF.

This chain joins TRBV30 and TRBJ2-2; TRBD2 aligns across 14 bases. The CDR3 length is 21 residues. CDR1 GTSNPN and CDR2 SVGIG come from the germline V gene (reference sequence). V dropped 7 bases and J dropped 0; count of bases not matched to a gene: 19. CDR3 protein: CASPGDVTSGRASTNTGELFF. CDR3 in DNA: TGTGCCTCCCCGGGTGATGTGACTAGCGGGAGGGCCAGTACGAACACCGGGGAGCTGTTTTTT.

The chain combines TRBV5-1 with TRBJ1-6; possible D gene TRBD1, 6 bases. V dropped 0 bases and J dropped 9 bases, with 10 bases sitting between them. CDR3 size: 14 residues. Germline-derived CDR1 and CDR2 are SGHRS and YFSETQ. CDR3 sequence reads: CASSLGQGRSPLHF. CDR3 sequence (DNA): TGCGCCAGCAGCTTGGGGCAGGGGCGTTCACCCCTCCACTTT.

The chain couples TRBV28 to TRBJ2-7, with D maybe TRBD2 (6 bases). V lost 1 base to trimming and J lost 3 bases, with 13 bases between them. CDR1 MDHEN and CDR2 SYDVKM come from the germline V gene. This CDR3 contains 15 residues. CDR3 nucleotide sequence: TGTGCCAGCAGTTTATTTGGGGGGTTGAACTACGAGCAGTACTTC. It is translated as CASSLFGGLNYEQYF. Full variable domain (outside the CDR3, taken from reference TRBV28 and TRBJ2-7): DVKVTQSSRYLVKRTGEKVFLECVQDMDHENMFWYRQDPGLGLRLIYFSYDVKMKEKGDIPEGYSVSREKKERFSLILESASTNQTSMYLCASSLFGGLNYEQYFGPGTRLTVT.